These 24 T cell receptor beta chains were all obtained from the same sample, sequenced in a study of glioma-infiltrating T cells. Using RNA template, CDR3s of TCR alpha and beta were amplified with iRepertoire arm-PCR. TCRdb re-called the multiplex PCR reads through MiXCR, storing one row per CDR3 protein. The table includes tens of thousands of distinct CDR3 sequences, about 40% detected once. The sequencing input was glioma tissue, nonneoplastic brain tissue, or PBMCs (not recorded which). These TCRs come from a human donor with low-grade glioma or glioblastoma, undergoing nonglioma brain surgery, or in good health (not recorded which).

The rearrangement joins TRBV12-3 or TRBV12-4 to TRBJ2-5, with no clear D. CDR3 length: 13 amino acids. Trimming took off 8 bases at V and 2 bases at J, with 12 bases between the two ends. CDR3 protein: CASVLSQQETQYF. The CDR3 DNA sequence: TGTGCCAGCGTTTTGAGTCAGCAAGAGACCCAGTACTTC.

This clonotype was detected ten times or more. The V and J genes are TRBV6-1 and TRBJ2-5; 10 bases match TRBD2. Germline CDR1 MNHNS, CDR2 SASEGT. This CDR3 has 14 residues. The ends lost 8 bases at V and 2 bases at J; junction bases unmatched: 5. Written as DNA, the CDR3 is TGTGCCAGCGGCAGCGGGGGGGTTCAAGAGACCCAGTACTTC. Amino acid sequence: CASGSGGVQETQYF.

This clonotype was counted ten times or more. This sequence joins TRBV6-5 and TRBJ2-5; D tentatively reads TRBD1 or TRBD2 (5 bases each). The CDR3 length is 14 residues. Germline lookup yields CDR1 MNHEY and CDR2 SVGAGI. The ends were cut back, 2 bases at V and 3 bases at J, with 10 bases in the middle. The CDR3, as DNA: TGTGCCAGCAGTTACCGGGGCGGCGAAGAGACCCAGTACTTC. Amino acid sequence: CASSYRGGEETQYF.

This clonotype occurred many times. This chain uses TRBV20-1 with TRBJ2-1; 12 bases line up with TRBD2. J lost 7 bases, V lost 6 bases, and 10 bases had no gene match. CDR1 DFQATT and CDR2 SNEGSKA come from the germline V gene (reference sequence). This CDR3 contains 15 residues. The CDR3 reads CSALVLAGGANEQFF. Written as DNA, the CDR3 is TGCAGTGCACTCGTACTAGCGGGAGGTGCAAATGAGCAGTTCTTC.

This clonotype was detected many times. V is TRBV4-2 and J is TRBJ2-1, with D perhaps TRBD2 (5 bases). The CDR3 loop spans 15 amino acids. The germline CDR1 and CDR2 sequences are LGHNA and YNFKEQ. The V end lost 0 bases, the J end lost 2 bases, and 8 bases lay between the germline ends. The CDR3: CASSQEEGAYNEQFF. The CDR3 bases are TGTGCCAGCAGCCAAGAAGAGGGCGCCTACAATGAGCAGTTCTTC.

This clonotype was found many times. The chain is built from TRBV27 and TRBJ2-7; the D gene is possibly TRBD1 (6 bases). Germline V gives CDR1 MNHEY, CDR2 SMNVEV (reference sequence). V lost 6 bases and J lost 2, with 8 bases in between. This CDR3 comprises 12 residues. The CDR3 region is CASRDRTYEQYF. CDR3 sequence (DNA): TGTGCCAGCAGGGACAGAACCTACGAGCAGTACTTC.

The chain is built from TRBV20-1 and TRBJ2-7; possibly TRBD1 or TRBD2 for D (5 bases each). V dropped 5 bases and J dropped 5 bases, with 16 bases sitting between them. Germline values: CDR1 DFQATT, CDR2 SNEGSKA (reference sequence). The CDR3 extends over 13 amino acids. The CDR3 is CSAAGAGFHEQYF. CDR3 DNA: TGCAGTGCTGCCGGGGCAGGGTTCCACGAGCAGTACTTC.

This clonotype was seen at least ten times. The J gene is TRBJ2-7, the V gene TRBV7-3; D gene unclear. This CDR3 comprises 12 residues. Germline V lookup: CDR1 SGHTA, CDR2 FQGTGA. The ends were cut back, 5 bases at V and 4 bases at J, with 9 bases in the middle. CDR3 loop: CASSHSMYEQYF. The CDR3 DNA reads as TGTGCCAGCAGCCATAGCATGTACGAGCAGTACTTC.

There are many counts of this clonotype. The chain has TRBV24-1 and TRBJ2-1, with a weak D call TRBD2 (6 bases). The CDR3 loop spans 12 amino acids. V was shortened by 7 bases and J by 6 bases, with 9 bases between the two germline ends. CDR1 is KGHDR, CDR2 SFDVKD, per germline. DNA for the CDR3: TGTGCCACCAGGGGGACTTCCAATGAGCAGTTCTTC. This sequence encodes CATRGTSNEQFF.

Regarding this clonotype: Because it lacks the conserved phenylalanine or tryptophan at the end, this CDR3 is likely a read error. The chain carries TRBV25-1 and TRBJ2-7, with D unclear. Trimming left V 1 base short and J 3 bases short, with 13 bases between. The CDR3 length is 15 residues. Germline V gene data show CDR1 as MGHDK and CDR2 as SYGVNS. CDR3 DNA sequence: TGTGCCAGCAGTGAATCTGGGGTAAACAACTACGAGCAGTACCTC. It codes for CASSESGVNNYEQYL.

The sample holds many counts of this clonotype. V usage is TRBV2 and J usage is TRBJ2-5; D is unresolved. From germline, CDR1 is SNHLY and CDR2 FYNNEI. CDR3 length: 14 amino acids. Trimming stripped 4 bases from V and 1 base from J, with 10 bases between. The DNA for the CDR3 is TGTGCCAGCAGTGGAAGCAGGACCCAAGAGACCCAGTACTTC. Translated: CASSGSRTQETQYF.

V usage is TRBV20-1 and J usage is TRBJ1-5; D gene unclear. CDR3 length: 12 amino acids. Germline CDR1 is DFQATT and CDR2 is SNEGSKA (reference sequence). V dropped 3 bases and J dropped 6 bases, with 9 bases sitting between them. CDR3 DNA: TGCAGTGCTAGGGCGGGCTCTCAGCCCCAGCATTTT. Amino acids: CSARAGSQPQHF.

Ten or more counts support this clonotype. This chain uses TRBV12-3 or TRBV12-4 with TRBJ2-1; TRBD1 aligns across 8 bases. The V and J ends lost 8 bases and 8 bases, in that order; junction bases with no gene match: 11. The length of the CDR3 is 14 residues. CDR3 protein: CASGDRGIFDEQFF. The DNA of the CDR3 is TGTGCCAGCGGAGACAGGGGTATCTTTGATGAGCAGTTCTTC.

Only a few counts were recorded for this clonotype. One junction end does not reproduce the germline sequence, and a read error may be involved. The rearrangement joins TRBV6-6 to TRBJ2-5; D remains unclear. Germline values: CDR1 MNHNY, CDR2 SVGAGI (reference sequence). The length of the CDR3 is 11 residues. For the CDR3, the DNA is TGTGCCAGCAGTTTGGAAGAGAGCCAGTACTTC. This encodes CASSLEESQYF.

At least ten counts were recorded for this clonotype. The chain combines TRBV20-1 with TRBJ2-1; either TRBD1 or TRBD2 may supply D (5 bases each). Germline assignment: CDR1 DFQATT and CDR2 SNEGSKA (reference sequence). CDR3 length: 15 amino acids. The germline V and J ends were trimmed by 4 bases and 8 bases, with 21 bases remaining between them. In DNA, the CDR3 is TGCAGTGCTACCCGGACTGAGGGGAATTTTGATGAGCAGTTCTTC. Protein: CSATRTEGNFDEQFF.

This clonotype was counted many times. V and J are TRBV2 and TRBJ2-7; 9 bases are a match to TRBD2. From germline, CDR1 is SNHLY and CDR2 FYNNEI. This CDR3 region has 15 residues. Unmatched junction bases numbered 6, after V lost 2 bases and J lost 4 bases. CDR3 in DNA: TGTGCCAGCAGTGAACGGCTAGCGGGGAAATACGAGCAGTACTTC. The encoded protein is CASSERLAGKYEQYF.

This chain joins TRBV7-6 and TRBJ2-5, with D maybe TRBD1 (5 bases). The CDR3 is 15 residues long. Looked up from germline, CDR1 is SGHVS and CDR2 is FNYEAQ. CDR3 coding DNA: TGTCTCTGCAGCTTAGTACAGGCAGGTTTCGATACCCAGTACTTC. Translation: CLCSLVQAGFDTQYF.

The chain carries TRBV5-4 and TRBJ2-7; 10 positions agree with TRBD1. The CDR3 loop spans 15 amino acids. Trimming at V came to 4 bases and at J to 0 bases, leaving 4 bases not matched to a gene. CDR1 is SGHNT, CDR2 YYREEE, per germline (reference sequence). The CDR3 DNA is TGTGCCAGCAGCACCGGGACAGGGGCCTCCTACGAGCAGTACTTC. Protein product: CASSTGTGASYEQYF.

This clonotype has a count of ten or more. Given a much more abundant clone one base away, this may be a read error. The rearrangement links TRBV2 to TRBJ1-1, with 7 bases aligning to TRBD1. The CDR3 is made up of 13 amino acids. The V gene's germline CDR1 is SNHLY and CDR2 FYNNEI. The trim removed 7 bases at V and 1 base at J, leaving 3 bases unmatched. Here the CDR3 DNA reads TGTGCCAGCATCAGGGACAGGAACACTGAAGCTTTCTTT. It specifies CASIRDRNTEAFF.

The chain combines TRBV6-5 with TRBJ1-2; no reliable D call. Germline V gene sequence: CDR1 MNHEY, CDR2 SVGAGI. With 0 bases removed from V and 3 bases from J, the gap between germline ends came to 5 bases. The CDR3 sequence is 13 residues long. DNA for the CDR3: TGTGCCAGCAGTTACTCGGGTTACTATGGCTACACCTTC. Translated: CASSYSGYYGYTF.

The chain employs TRBV20-1 and TRBJ2-1; TRBD2 matches at 8 bases. V lost 7 bases to trimming and J lost 1 base; unmatched junction nucleotides: 9. Germline values: CDR1 DFQATT, CDR2 SNEGSKA (reference sequence). The CDR3 is 15 amino acids. CDR3 coding DNA: TGCAGTGTGCCTCGACTAGCGCAATCCTACAATGAGCAGTTCTTC. Translation: CSVPRLAQSYNEQFF.

In the case of this clonotype: Lacking the conserved final phenylalanine or tryptophan, this CDR3 likely reflects a read error. The chain has TRBV6-2 or TRBV6-3 and TRBJ1-1, with TRBD1 matching 7 bases. Looked up from germline, CDR1 is MNHEY and CDR2 is SVGEGT. There are 15 residues in the CDR3. Here the CDR3 reads CASRLLVGQTTKAFL. CDR3 coding DNA: TGTGCCAGCCGTCTCCTGGTGGGACAGACCACTAAAGCTTTCCTT.

At least ten counts were recorded for this clonotype. The genes are TRBV19 and TRBJ1-2; 12 nucleotides match TRBD1. V was pared by 5 bases and J by 6 bases, with 7 bases of the junction left unmatched. The germline V gene encodes CDR1 LNHDA and CDR2 SQIVND (reference sequence). The CDR3 spans 15 residues. In nucleotides, the CDR3 is TGTGCCAGTAGTGCCGGGACAGGGGGCGCGCATGGCTACACCTTC. It translates to CASSAGTGGAHGYTF.

In its sample, this clonotype was seen many times. The CDR3 spells CASSLDPVAQYF. CDR3 nucleotide sequence: TGTGCCAGCAGCTTGGATCCTGTGGCGCAGTATTTT. This chain links TRBV5-4 with TRBJ2-3; unclear D gene. The germline V gene encodes CDR1 SGHNT and CDR2 YYREEE (reference sequence). Trimming took 0 bases from V and 10 from J, leaving 9 bases between them. The CDR3 covers 12 residues.